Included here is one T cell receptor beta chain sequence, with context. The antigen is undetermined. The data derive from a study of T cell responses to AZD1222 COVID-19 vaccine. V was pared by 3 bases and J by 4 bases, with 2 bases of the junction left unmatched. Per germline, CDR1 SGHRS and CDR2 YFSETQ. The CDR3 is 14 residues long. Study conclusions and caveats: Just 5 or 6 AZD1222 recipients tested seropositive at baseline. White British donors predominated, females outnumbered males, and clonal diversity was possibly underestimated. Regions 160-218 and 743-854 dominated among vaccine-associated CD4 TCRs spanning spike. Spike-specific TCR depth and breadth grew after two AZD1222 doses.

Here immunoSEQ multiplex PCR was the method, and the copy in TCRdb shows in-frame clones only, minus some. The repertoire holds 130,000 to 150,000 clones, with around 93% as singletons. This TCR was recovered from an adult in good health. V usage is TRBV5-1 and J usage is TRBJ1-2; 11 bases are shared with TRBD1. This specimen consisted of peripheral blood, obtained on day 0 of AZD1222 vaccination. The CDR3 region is CASSSGTGGYGYTF. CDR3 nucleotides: TGCGCCAGCAGCTCCGGGACAGGGGGCTATGGCTACACCTTC. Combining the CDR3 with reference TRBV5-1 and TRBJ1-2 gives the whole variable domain KAGVTQTPRYLIKTRGQQVTLSCSPISGHRSVSWYQQTPGQGLQFLFEYFSETQRNKGNFPGRFSGRQFSNSRSEMNVSTLELGDSALYLCASSSGTGGYGYTFGSGTRLTVV.